What follows is one TCR beta chain and its context. Its antigen remains unidentified. Qualities for individual bases were not recorded, and no much larger clone is one base off. The record originates from a study of blood T cell repertoires in COVID-19 (dated by TCRdb to about 2020). About the investigation overall: Samples from collaborators originated in the United States, Italy and Spain and spanned both the acute and convalescent phases of COVID-19. The material from the prospective study consisted of cDNA or gDNA derived from T cells, B-cell-depleted T cells, or PBMCs. Deeply sampled blood TCRbeta repertoires from subjects exposed to, actively infected with, or recovered from COVID-19 were included in the dataset. The repertoires were made available in a free public database intended to serve as a resource for research on the immune response to SARS-CoV-2. Samples came from the ongoing ImmuneRACE study (first 160 participants) plus 1,254 subjects from 6 global collaborators. The sample metadata nearly always contained a de-identified subject ID, COVID-19 status, age in years and sex. Where available, HLA class I and class II types were taken from metadata supplied by the sample provider and were not determined by assay-based typing.

General findings and caveats noted by the study authors: The quantity of clinical and demographic metadata differed by source and by participant and was supplied without curation.

For CDR1 and CDR2, the germline V gene lists SGHRS and YFSETQ. V lost 4 bases and J lost 6 bases, and the count of bases not matched to a germline gene is 10. The CDR3 numbers 16 residues from cysteine through phenylalanine. Only CDR3 DNA is held: 48 bases, read in frame from base 1. The immunoSEQ Assay, a bias-controlled multiplex PCR, was used to amplify TCRbeta CDR3 regions from genomic DNA. As for the original processing: The number of nucleated cells in each sample was estimated by amplification of reference gene primers within the assay. To quantify the absolute abundance of each unique TCRbeta CDR3 rearrangement, sequence reads were collapsed and filtered. For each sample, productive Simpson clonality was calculated as the square root of Simpson's diversity index across productive rearrangements. TCRdb took over this immuneACCESS table, retaining in-frame rearrangements with V and J assigned. Such tables are incomplete; in checked studies, under half of the missing clones stem from an unresolved V gene, and the remainder is unexplained. V and J calls and clone size come straight from that table; D and trimming were deduced from the DNA. Counted in this sample were some 190,000 clones; approximately 85% of them appeared once. Jointly, the top ten make up approximately 10% of the sample.

Collaborating institutions collected whole blood in K2EDTA tubes following their own protocols. Collaborator samples were shipped for TCRbeta analysis as frozen whole blood, isolated PBMCs, or DNA extracted from either sample type. The sequenced sample was peripheral blood. The receptor comes from a human donor with active or convalescent COVID-19. The donor label of this sample is uncertain. Recombination connected TRBV5-1 to TRBJ2-1; 10 bases in between match TRBD2. The CDR3 here reads CASSLGGASGGNEQFF. The bases read TGCGCCAGCAGCCTGGGCGGTGCTAGCGGGGGCAATGAGCAGTTCTTC.